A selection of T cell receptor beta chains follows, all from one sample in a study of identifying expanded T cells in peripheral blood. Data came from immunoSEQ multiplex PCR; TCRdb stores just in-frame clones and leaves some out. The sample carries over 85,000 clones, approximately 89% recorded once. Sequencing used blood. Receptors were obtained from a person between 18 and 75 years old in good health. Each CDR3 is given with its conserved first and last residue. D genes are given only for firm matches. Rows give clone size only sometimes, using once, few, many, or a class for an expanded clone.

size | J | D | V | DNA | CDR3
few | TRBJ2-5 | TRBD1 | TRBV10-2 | TGCGCCAGTGAAAGACAGGGGATAGAGACCCAGTACTTC | CASERQGIETQYF
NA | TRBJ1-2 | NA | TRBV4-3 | TGCGCCAGCAGCCAAGATACTCAGGGGAACTATGGCTACACCTTC | CASSQDTQGNYGYTF
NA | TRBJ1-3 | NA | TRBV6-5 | TGTGCCAGCAGTTACAAAAAGGGACAATTCGACACCATATATTTT | CASSYKKGQFDTIYF
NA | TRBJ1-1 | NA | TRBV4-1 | TGCGCCAGCAGGTACTACCCAGGGTCGGCTGAAGCTTTCTTT | CASRYYPGSAEAFF
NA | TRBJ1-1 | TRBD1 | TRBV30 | TGTGCCTGGAGTGTGAGGACAGGGTCTACTGAAGCTTTCTTT | CAWSVRTGSTEAFF
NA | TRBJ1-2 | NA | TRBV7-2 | TGTGCCAGCAGCTTGGCCGGTCAAGTTGGGGAGTACACCTTC | CASSLAGQVGEYTF
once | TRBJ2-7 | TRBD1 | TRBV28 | TGTGCCAGCCCCCCGACCGGGACAGGCTCCTACGAGCAGTACTTC | CASPPTGTGSYEQYF
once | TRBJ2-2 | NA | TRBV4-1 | TGCGCCAGCAGCCAAGATAACAGGGCGGAGGCCGGGGAGCTGTTTTTT | CASSQDNRAEAGELFF
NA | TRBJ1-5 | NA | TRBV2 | TGTGCCAGCAGTGGGGCAGGGAATCAGCCCCAGCATTTT | CASSGAGNQPQHF
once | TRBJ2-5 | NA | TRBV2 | TGTGCCAGCAGTCGGGGGGCAGAGACCCAGTACTTC | CASSRGAETQYF
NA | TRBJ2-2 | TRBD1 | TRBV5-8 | TGTGCCAGCAGCTTAACCGGGACAGTCAACACCGGGGAGCTGTTTTTT | CASSLTGTVNTGELFF
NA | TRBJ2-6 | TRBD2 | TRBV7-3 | TGTGCCAGCAGCTTAAAAGGCGGGAGGGATGGGGCCAACGTCCTGACTTTC | CASSLKGGRDGANVLTF
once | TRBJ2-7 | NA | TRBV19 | TGTGCCAGTAGTATTCGACATACGGGGAGCTCCTACGAGCAGTACTTC | CASSIRHTGSSYEQYF
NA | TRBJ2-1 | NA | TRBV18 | TGTGCCAGCTCACCCGGGACCGCAGGAGTCAATGAGCAGTTCTTC | CASSPGTAGVNEQFF
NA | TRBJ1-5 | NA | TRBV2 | TGTGCCAGCAGGGGGGTCCCCATCTCGACCCAGCATTTT | CASRGVPISTQHF
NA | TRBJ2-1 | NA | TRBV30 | TGTGCCTGGAGTCGTAGCAGTTACGAGCAGTTCTTC | CAWSRSSYEQFF
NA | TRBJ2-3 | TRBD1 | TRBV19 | TGTGCCAGTAGTCCGGGACAGTACACAGATACGCAGTATTTT | CASSPGQYTDTQYF
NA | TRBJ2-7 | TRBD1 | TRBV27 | TGTGCCAGCAGTTTAACAGGGGGCTTATACGAGCAGTACTTC | CASSLTGGLYEQYF
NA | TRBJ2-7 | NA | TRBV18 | TGTGCCAGCTCACCGCGACGGGCCTCCTACGAGCAGTACTTC | CASSPRRASYEQYF